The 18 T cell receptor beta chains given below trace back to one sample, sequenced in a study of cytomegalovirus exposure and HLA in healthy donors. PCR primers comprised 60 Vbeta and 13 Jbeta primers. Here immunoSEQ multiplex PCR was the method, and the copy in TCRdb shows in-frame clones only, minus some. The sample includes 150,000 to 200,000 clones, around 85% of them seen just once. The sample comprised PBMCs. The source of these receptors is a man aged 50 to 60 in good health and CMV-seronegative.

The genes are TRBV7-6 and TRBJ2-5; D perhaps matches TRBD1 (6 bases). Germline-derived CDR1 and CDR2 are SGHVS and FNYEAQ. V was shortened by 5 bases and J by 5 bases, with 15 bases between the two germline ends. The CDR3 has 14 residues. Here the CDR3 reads CASSGGLKSETQYF. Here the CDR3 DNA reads TGTGCCAGCAGCGGGGGCCTAAAGAGCGAGACCCAGTACTTC. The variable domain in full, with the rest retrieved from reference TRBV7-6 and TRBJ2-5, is GAGVSQSPRYKVTKRGQDVALRCDPISGHVSLYWYRQALGQGPEFLTYFNYEAQQDKSGLPNDRFSAERPEGSISTLTIQRTEQRDSAMYRCASSGGLKSETQYFGPGTRLLVL.

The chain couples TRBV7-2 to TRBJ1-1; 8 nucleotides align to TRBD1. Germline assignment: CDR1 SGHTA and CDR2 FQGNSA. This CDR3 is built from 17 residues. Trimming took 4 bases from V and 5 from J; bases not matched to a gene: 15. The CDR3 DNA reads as TGTGCCAGCAGCTCAGACAGGGGATGGGATGGAGATACTGAAGCTTTCTTT. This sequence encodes CASSSDRGWDGDTEAFF. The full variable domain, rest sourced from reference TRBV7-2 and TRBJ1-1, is GAGVSQSPSNKVTEKGKDVELRCDPISGHTALYWYRQSLGQGLEFLIYFQGNSAPDKSGLPSDRFSAERTGGSVSTLTIQRTQQEDSAVYLCASSSDRGWDGDTEAFFGQGTRLTVV.

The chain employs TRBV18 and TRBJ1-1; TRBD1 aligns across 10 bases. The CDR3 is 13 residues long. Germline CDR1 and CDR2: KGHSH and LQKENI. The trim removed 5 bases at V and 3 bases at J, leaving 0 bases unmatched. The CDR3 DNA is TGTGCCAGCTCAGGACAGGGGGACACTGAAGCTTTCTTT. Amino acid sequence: CASSGQGDTEAFF.

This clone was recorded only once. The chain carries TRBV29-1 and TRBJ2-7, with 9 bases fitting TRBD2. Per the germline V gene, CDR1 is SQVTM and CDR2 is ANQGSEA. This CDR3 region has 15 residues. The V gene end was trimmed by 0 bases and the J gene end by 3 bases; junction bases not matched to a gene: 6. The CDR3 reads CSVEDGTSPVYEQYF. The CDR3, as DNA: TGCAGCGTTGAAGACGGGACTAGCCCCGTCTACGAGCAGTACTTC.

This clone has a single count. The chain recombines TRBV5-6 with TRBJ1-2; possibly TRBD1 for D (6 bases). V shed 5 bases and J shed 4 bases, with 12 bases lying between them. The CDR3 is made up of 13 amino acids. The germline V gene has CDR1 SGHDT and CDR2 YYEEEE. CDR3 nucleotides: TGTGCCAGCAGGGTGACAGGTTCCTATGGCTACACCTTC. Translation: CASRVTGSYGYTF.

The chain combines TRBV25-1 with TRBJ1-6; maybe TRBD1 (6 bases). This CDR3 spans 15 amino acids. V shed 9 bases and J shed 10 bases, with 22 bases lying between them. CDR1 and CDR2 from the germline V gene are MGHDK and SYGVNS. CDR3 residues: CASDRGGQGGSPLHF. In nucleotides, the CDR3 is TGTGCCAGTGACCGCGGGGGCCAGGGAGGGTCACCCCTCCACTTT.

The CDR3 protein is CASLEGTGVETQYF. CDR3 DNA: TGTGCCAGCTTGGAGGGGACAGGGGTCGAGACCCAGTACTTC. The rearrangement links TRBV5-6 to TRBJ2-5; 10 nucleotides line up with TRBD1. Germline CDR1 and CDR2: SGHDT and YYEEEE. The V gene end was trimmed by 7 bases and the J gene end by 5 bases; junction bases not matched to a gene: 8. The CDR3 is 14 residues long.

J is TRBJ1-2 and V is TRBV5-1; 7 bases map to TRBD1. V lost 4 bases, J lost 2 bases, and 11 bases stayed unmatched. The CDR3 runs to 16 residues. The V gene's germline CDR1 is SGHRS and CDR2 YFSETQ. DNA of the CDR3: TGCGCCAGCAGCCCGACTCCGGGACAGACGAACTATGGCTACACCTTC. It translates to CASSPTPGQTNYGYTF.

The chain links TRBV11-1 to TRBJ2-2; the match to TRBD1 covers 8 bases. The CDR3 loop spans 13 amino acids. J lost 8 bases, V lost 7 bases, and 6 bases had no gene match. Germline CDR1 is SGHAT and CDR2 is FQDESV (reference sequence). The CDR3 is CASTTDRAGELFF. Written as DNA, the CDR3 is TGTGCCAGCACCACGGACAGGGCTGGGGAGCTGTTTTTT.

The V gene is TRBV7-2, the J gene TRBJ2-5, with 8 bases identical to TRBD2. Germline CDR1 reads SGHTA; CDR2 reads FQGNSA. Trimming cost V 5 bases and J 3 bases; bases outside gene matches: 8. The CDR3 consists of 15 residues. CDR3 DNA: TGTGCCAGCAGCATTCAAGCGGGGGACAAAGAGACCCAGTACTTC. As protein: CASSIQAGDKETQYF.

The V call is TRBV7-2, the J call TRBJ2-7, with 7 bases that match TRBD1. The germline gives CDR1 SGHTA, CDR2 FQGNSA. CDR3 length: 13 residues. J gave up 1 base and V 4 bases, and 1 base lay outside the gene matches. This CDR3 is CASSWGQSYEQYF. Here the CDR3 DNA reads TGTGCCAGCAGCTGGGGACAGTCCTACGAGCAGTACTTC.

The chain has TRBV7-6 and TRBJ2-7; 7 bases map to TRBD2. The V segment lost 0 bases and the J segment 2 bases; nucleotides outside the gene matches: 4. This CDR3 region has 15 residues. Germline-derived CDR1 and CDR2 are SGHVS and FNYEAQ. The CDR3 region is CASSLAGGQTYEQYF. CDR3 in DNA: TGTGCCAGCAGCTTAGCGGGAGGGCAGACCTACGAGCAGTACTTC.

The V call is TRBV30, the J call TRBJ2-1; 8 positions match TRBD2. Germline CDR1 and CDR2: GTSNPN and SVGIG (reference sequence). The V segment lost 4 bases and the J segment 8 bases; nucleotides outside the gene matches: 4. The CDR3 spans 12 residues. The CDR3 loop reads CAWTRGGDEQFF. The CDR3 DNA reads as TGTGCCTGGACCCGGGGGGGAGATGAGCAGTTCTTC.

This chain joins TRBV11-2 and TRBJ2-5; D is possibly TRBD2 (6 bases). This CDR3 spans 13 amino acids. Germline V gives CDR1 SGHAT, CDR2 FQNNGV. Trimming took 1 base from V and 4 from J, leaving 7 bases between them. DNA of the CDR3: TGTGCCAGCAGCTTAGTGGGGGGAGAGACCCAGTACTTC. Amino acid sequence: CASSLVGGETQYF. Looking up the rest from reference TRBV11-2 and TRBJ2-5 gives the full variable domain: EAGVAQSPRYKIIEKRQSVAFWCNPISGHATLYWYQQILGQGPKLLIQFQNNGVVDDSQLPKDRFSAERLKGVDSTLKIQPAKLEDSAVYLCASSLVGGETQYFGPGTRLLVL.

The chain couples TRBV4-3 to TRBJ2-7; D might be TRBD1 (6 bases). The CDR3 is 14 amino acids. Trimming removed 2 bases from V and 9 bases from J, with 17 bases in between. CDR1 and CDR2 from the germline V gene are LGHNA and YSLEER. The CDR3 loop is CASSQTTDRSPQYF. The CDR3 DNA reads TGCGCCAGCAGCCAAACTACCGACAGGTCGCCGCAGTACTTC.

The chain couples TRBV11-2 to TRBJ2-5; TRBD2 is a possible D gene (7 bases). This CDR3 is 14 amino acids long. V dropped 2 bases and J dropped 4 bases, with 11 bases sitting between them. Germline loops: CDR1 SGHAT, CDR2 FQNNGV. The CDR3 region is CASSLRGGRETQYF. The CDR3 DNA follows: TGTGCCAGCAGCTTAAGGGGGGGGCGAGAGACCCAGTACTTC.

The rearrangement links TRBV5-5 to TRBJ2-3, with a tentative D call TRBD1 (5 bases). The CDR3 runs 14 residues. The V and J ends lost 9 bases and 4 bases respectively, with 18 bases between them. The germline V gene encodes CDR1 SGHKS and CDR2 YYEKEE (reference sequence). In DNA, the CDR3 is TGTGCCACCCTACCCCGGCAGGGATCAGATACGCAGTATTTT. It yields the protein CATLPRQGSDTQYF.

CDR3: CASLEGVPTEAFF. CDR3 bases: TGTGCCAGCCTCGAGGGGGTTCCCACTGAAGCTTTCTTT. This rearrangement joins TRBV2 to TRBJ1-1; D may be TRBD1 (6 bases). CDR3 length equals 13 residues. Germline lookup yields CDR1 SNHLY and CDR2 FYNNEI. The ends were cut back, 8 bases at V and 4 bases at J, with 14 bases in the middle.